This T cell receptor (beta chain) originates from a study of PD-L1 blockade in urothelial cancer. Study in general: Reported median T cell count for blood samples was 140,000 to 150,000.

Sequenced by immunoSEQ multiplex PCR; TCRdb stores in-frame clones only, minus some. The table has roughly 50,000 clones, about three quarters seen once. V shed 5 bases and J 1 base; nucleotides not matched to a gene: 9. This CDR3 region has 16 residues. Germline CDR1 reads SGHAT; CDR2 reads FQNNGV. The time point is: pretreatment peripheral blood. Concerning this clone itself: Its specificity is not known.

Study conclusions and caveats: Durable-benefit patients expanded tumor-associated blood clones more at 3 weeks.

The chain carries TRBV11-2 and TRBJ2-7, with TRBD2 matching 9 bases. The receptor was derived from an older man with urothelial cancer. The source material was PBMCs, sampled around atezolizumab (anti-PD-L1) treatment. Here the CDR3 reads CASSPDRLAASYEQYF. The CDR3 coding sequence is TGTGCCAGCAGCCCCGATCGACTAGCGGCATCCTACGAGCAGTACTTC.